Below, 29 T cell receptor beta chains from the same sample are listed, as sequenced in a study of CD8+ T cells in alopecia areata. Investigators isolated RNA and reverse transcribed it into cDNA to act as the sequencing template. Profiling relied on immunoSEQ multiplex PCR, and the TCRdb table lists in-frame clones only, not all of them. The sample holds approximately 180,000 clones; about 55% are singletons and the top ten take 10% to 14%. Documented treatment: oral pan-JAK inhibitor, 5-10 mg twice daily. The starting material was CD8+ T cells sorted from blood, obtained at week 24, from a patient treated with tofacitinib. These receptors all come from a human donor with alopecia areata.

V usage is TRBV7-8 and J usage is TRBJ1-1, with TRBD1 matching 7 bases. The CDR3 loop spans 15 amino acids. Germline V lookup: CDR1 SGHVS, CDR2 FQNEAQ. J gave up 3 bases and V 7 bases, and 11 bases lay outside the gene matches. CDR3 amino acids: CASTPGRGPDTEAFF. CDR3 in DNA: TGTGCCAGCACCCCGGGTAGGGGGCCGGACACTGAAGCTTTCTTT.

This clone came up a few times. The chain combines TRBV9 with TRBJ2-2; 11 bases fit TRBD2. Looked up from germline, CDR1 is SGDLS and CDR2 is YYNGEE. The CDR3 extends over 17 amino acids. The V segment lost 3 bases and the J segment 0 bases; nucleotides outside the gene matches: 4. DNA of the CDR3: TGTGCCAGCAGCGGAACTAGCGGGGGTACGAACACCGGGGAGCTGTTTTTT. This sequence encodes CASSGTSGGTNTGELFF.

The chain recombines TRBV21-1 with TRBJ1-5. TRBV21-1 constitutes a pseudogene. The CDR3 is 14 residues long. The CDR3 region is CASSKGGVSQPQHF. CDR3 sequence (DNA): TGTGCCAGCAGCAAAGGCGGGGTTAGCCAGCCCCAGCATTTT.

The J gene is TRBJ2-5, the V gene TRBV2, with D perhaps TRBD1 (6 bases). Trimming removed 7 bases from V and 1 base from J, with 28 bases in between. The germline gives CDR1 SNHLY, CDR2 FYNNEI. The CDR3 extends over 19 amino acids. The CDR3 sequence is CASTAFTHADRKTQETQYF. In DNA, the CDR3 is TGTGCCAGCACTGCGTTCACCCATGCCGACAGGAAAACCCAAGAGACCCAGTACTTC.

The chain is built from TRBV10-1 and TRBJ2-7; 10 bases are shared with TRBD1. The assigned J gene may be wrong: the sequence end matches TRBJ2-1 better. Germline values: CDR1 WNHNN, CDR2 SYGVQD (reference sequence). The CDR3 is 14 amino acids. The CDR3 protein is CASSPGQGWDEQFF. The CDR3 DNA sequence: TGCGCCAGCAGCCCGGGACAGGGGTGGGATGAGCAGTTCTTC.

The chain couples TRBV10-3 to TRBJ2-1; maybe TRBD2 (6 bases). The CDR3 runs 14 residues. V was shortened by 2 bases and J by 6 bases, with 11 bases between the two germline ends. Germline-derived CDR1 and CDR2 are ENHRY and SYGVKD. The CDR3 sequence: CAISEEGAGNEQFF. The CDR3 DNA reads TGTGCCATCAGTGAGGAGGGAGCGGGCAATGAGCAGTTCTTC.

The chain is built from TRBV6-5 and TRBJ2-1; no reliable D call. The germline CDR1 and CDR2 sequences are MNHEY and SVGAGI. Deletions cut 0 bases from V and 8 bases from J, with 2 bases between. This CDR3 comprises 11 residues. This chain's CDR3 is CASSYSDEQFF. The CDR3 nucleotides read TGTGCCAGCAGTTACTCTGATGAGCAGTTCTTC.

The V call is TRBV29-1, the J call TRBJ2-3; 11 bases line up with TRBD2. The V segment lost 5 bases and the J segment 4 bases; nucleotides outside the gene matches: 11. CDR3 length equals 16 residues. CDR1 and CDR2 (germline): SQVTM, ANQGSEA. The CDR3 bases are TGCAGCGTTTACTTAGCGGGGGGGCCTCTTGCAGATACGCAGTATTTT. It specifies CSVYLAGGPLADTQYF.

This chain joins TRBV5-6 and TRBJ2-3; a weak D match, TRBD2 (5 bases). This CDR3 has 14 residues. CDR1 is SGHDT, CDR2 YYEEEE, per germline. V lost 2 bases to trimming and J lost 6 bases, with 13 bases between them. The CDR3, as DNA: TGTGCCAGCAGCTTACGGGGTACAAGGGATACGCAGTATTTT. It encodes CASSLRGTRDTQYF.

This sequence joins TRBV29-1 and TRBJ2-7; D call uncertain. The CDR3 sequence is 11 residues long. Germline CDR1 reads SQVTM; CDR2 reads ANQGSEA. With 7 bases removed from V and 0 bases from J, the gap between germline ends came to 7 bases. CDR3 nucleotides: TGCAGCGCCCTGATCTCCTACGAGCAGTACTTC. Translated, it gives CSALISYEQYF.

This clone was detected a few times. The chain joins TRBV7-8 to TRBJ1-4, with D perhaps matching TRBD1 (6 bases). Germline V gene lookup returns CDR1 SGHVS and CDR2 FQNEAQ. V shed 5 bases and J shed 5 bases, with 12 bases lying between them. CDR3 size: 14 residues. Here the CDR3 reads CASSPDRFNEKLFF. CDR3 DNA sequence: TGTGCCAGCAGCCCCGACAGGTTCAATGAAAAACTGTTTTTT.

V gene TRBV14 combines with J gene TRBJ2-7; no reliable D call. Germline CDR1 and CDR2: SGHDN and FVKESK. This CDR3 spans 13 amino acids. V dropped 4 bases and J dropped 2 bases, with 9 bases sitting between them. CDR3 coding DNA: TGTGCCAGCAGCCCCAGACCACCCTACGAGCAGTACTTC. Its translation: CASSPRPPYEQYF.

V is TRBV5-6 and J is TRBJ2-3; D remains unclear. The germline V gene has CDR1 SGHDT and CDR2 YYEEEE. This CDR3 region has 12 residues. V shed 0 bases and J shed 6 bases, with 5 bases lying between them. CDR3 in DNA: TGTGCCAGCAGCTTGGTTTCTGATACGCAGTATTTT. Translated: CASSLVSDTQYF.

The chain couples TRBV5-1 to TRBJ2-7; no clear D. This CDR3 has 15 residues. V gave up 2 bases and J gave up 0 bases, with 12 bases separating them. Per the germline V gene, CDR1 is SGHRS and CDR2 is YFSETQ. This CDR3 reads CASSLTSLSSYEQYF. The DNA of the CDR3 is TGCGCCAGCAGCTTAACTTCCCTGAGCTCCTACGAGCAGTACTTC.

CDR3 in amino acids: CASSSQGGTSYGYTF. CDR3 DNA: TGTGCCAGCAGTTCCCAAGGGGGGACCTCCTATGGCTACACCTTC. The chain is built from TRBV27 and TRBJ1-2, with D possibly matching TRBD1 (6 bases). The CDR3 covers 15 residues. From germline, CDR1 is MNHEY and CDR2 SMNVEV (reference sequence). Trimming stripped 4 bases from V and 4 bases from J, with 16 bases between.

The chain is built from TRBV5-1 and TRBJ2-3; D may be TRBD2 (7 bases). CDR1 is SGHRS, CDR2 YFSETQ, per germline. This CDR3 comprises 15 residues. The V end lost 3 bases, the J end lost 0 bases, and 11 bases lay between the germline ends. Here the CDR3 reads CASSSRGASTDTQYF. In DNA, the CDR3 is TGCGCCAGCAGCTCCCGGGGGGCCAGCACAGATACGCAGTATTTT.

This chain joins TRBV30 and TRBJ1-4, with a tentative D call TRBD1 (5 bases). The germline gives CDR1 GTSNPN, CDR2 SVGIG (reference sequence). This CDR3 comprises 14 residues. Trimming shortened V by 2 bases and J by 7 bases, and 14 bases separated the two germline ends. The CDR3 here is CAWSLGGFGEKLFF. The CDR3, as DNA: TGTGCCTGGAGTTTGGGGGGTTTCGGTGAAAAACTGTTTTTT.

V and J are TRBV7-8 and TRBJ1-5; 7 bases are shared with TRBD1. V gave up 5 bases and J gave up 4 bases; unmatched junction bases: 8. Looked up from germline, CDR1 is SGHVS and CDR2 is FQNEAQ. CDR3 length: 15 residues. This CDR3 is CASSRSTGVNQPQHF. The CDR3 DNA follows: TGTGCCAGCAGCCGCAGTACAGGGGTAAATCAGCCCCAGCATTTT.

This chain joins TRBV5-6 and TRBJ1-1; D call uncertain. The CDR3 has 13 amino acids. V dropped 7 bases and J dropped 4 bases, with 14 bases sitting between them. CDR1 is SGHDT, CDR2 YYEEEE, per germline. The CDR3 DNA reads as TGTGCCAGCTGTAGCGGGGTGGGCACTGAAGCTTTCTTT. Encoded protein: CASCSGVGTEAFF.

This clone was found once. The chain employs TRBV30 and TRBJ2-1, with 8 bases fitting TRBD2. Trimming removed 4 bases from V and 7 bases from J; junction bases left unmatched: 9. This CDR3 is 14 amino acids long. CDR1 GTSNPN and CDR2 SVGIG come from the germline V gene (reference sequence). The CDR3 here is CAWISRGGLNEQFF. As DNA, the CDR3 is TGTGCCTGGATCTCCCGCGGGGGGTTAAATGAGCAGTTCTTC.

There are a few counts of this clone. The chain combines TRBV27 with TRBJ2-1; D may match TRBD1 or TRBD2 (5 bases each). Germline V lookup: CDR1 MNHEY, CDR2 SMNVEV (reference sequence). The germline V and J ends were trimmed by 6 bases and 0 bases, with 27 bases remaining between them. This CDR3 has 20 amino acids. As DNA, the CDR3 is TGTGCCAGCAGACCCCTTCTCCGGGACGCACTAATTAGCTCCTACAATGAGCAGTTCTTC. It specifies CASRPLLRDALISSYNEQFF.

This clone has more than one count but fewer than ten. The gene calls are TRBV29-1 and TRBJ1-2; D gene uncertain. Per the germline V gene, CDR1 is SQVTM and CDR2 is ANQGSEA. CDR3 size: 13 residues. Trimming took 0 bases from V and 5 from J, leaving 10 bases between them. CDR3 loop: CSVEDSSEYGYTF. CDR3 nucleotides: TGCAGCGTTGAAGACAGCTCGGAGTATGGCTACACCTTC.

The chain couples TRBV5-1 to TRBJ2-2, with D uncertain. The CDR3 has 12 residues. The germline V and J ends were trimmed by 6 bases and 6 bases, with 9 bases remaining between them. The germline V gene encodes CDR1 SGHRS and CDR2 YFSETQ. Here the CDR3 DNA reads TGCGCCAGCATTGGACCATCCGGGGAGCTGTTTTTT. Translation: CASIGPSGELFF.

In this sample, this clone turned up once. The chain carries TRBV7-8 and TRBJ1-6, with D possibly TRBD1 on 6 matching bases. This CDR3 has 15 residues. Germline CDR1 and CDR2: SGHVS and FQNEAQ. Trimming shortened V by 6 bases and J by 9 bases, and 18 bases separated the two germline ends. The DNA for the CDR3 is TGTGCCAGCAGACTAGACTGGGGGCTCCGTTCACCCCTCCACTTT. It codes for CASRLDWGLRSPLHF.

Points on this clone: This sample also contains other DNA sequences that code for the same CDR3. The V call is TRBV29-1, the J call TRBJ1-1; D unresolved. Deletions cut 4 bases from V and 5 bases from J, with 8 bases between. The germline gives CDR1 SQVTM, CDR2 ANQGSEA. The CDR3 has 11 residues. The CDR3 bases are TGCAGCGTTGGACGTGGGACTGAAGCTTTCTTT. Its translation: CSVGRGTEAFF.

This clone was detected a few times. The V gene is TRBV4-3, the J gene TRBJ2-2; D tentatively reads TRBD1 or TRBD2 (5 bases each). CDR3 length: 15 residues. Trimming removed 1 base from V and 6 bases from J, with 12 bases in between. Germline CDR1 is LGHNA and CDR2 is YSLEER. The CDR3 reads CASSQVVGTAGELFF. The DNA of the CDR3 is TGCGCCAGCAGCCAAGTTGTAGGGACGGCCGGGGAGCTGTTTTTT.

This clone appeared a few times. The genes are TRBV11-2 and TRBJ2-3, with D perhaps matching TRBD2 (5 bases). Trimming cost V 5 bases and J 3 bases, with 15 bases left between them. The CDR3 runs to 15 residues. CDR1 is SGHAT, CDR2 FQNNGV, per germline. The CDR3, as DNA: TGTGCCAGCAGCCCGGGGTCGGGGATGACAGATACGCAGTATTTT. The encoded protein is CASSPGSGMTDTQYF.

The V and J genes are TRBV2 and TRBJ2-3, with a tentative D call TRBD2 (5 bases). In germline, CDR1 is SNHLY, CDR2 FYNNEI. The CDR3 consists of 15 residues. V lost 1 base to trimming and J lost 2 bases, with 10 bases between them. CDR3 loop: CASSEGVGDTDTQYF. The CDR3 DNA reads TGTGCCAGCAGTGAAGGAGTCGGGGACACAGATACGCAGTATTTT.

CDR3 DNA: TGTGCCAGCAGCGAGACAGGGCTTAATGAAAAACTGTTTTTT. Translation gives CASSETGLNEKLFF. The rearrangement links TRBV11-2 to TRBJ1-4; 7 bases match TRBD1. The J segment lost 4 bases and the V segment lost 5 bases, leaving 4 bases of the junction unmatched. The germline V gene has CDR1 SGHAT and CDR2 FQNNGV. The CDR3 is made up of 14 amino acids.